This entry lists 23 T cell receptor beta chains sequenced from one sample in a study of OX40 agonist ivuxolimab in advanced cancers. This table comes from immunoSEQ multiplex PCR, and its TCRdb copy is limited to in-frame clones, with some not included. Of 65,000 to 80,000 clones in the sample, about 90% are singletons; the top ten hold 0.53%. The material sequenced was CD4+ or CD8+ T cells sorted from blood, taken in a trial of the OX40 agonist ivuxolimab. The receptor set was obtained from an adult with an advanced solid tumor such as melanoma, head and neck, liver or kidney cancer.

The V gene is TRBV7-8, the J gene TRBJ1-1; no definite D call. There are 16 residues in the CDR3. Trimming removed 4 bases from V and 0 bases from J, with 15 bases in between. The germline V gene encodes CDR1 SGHVS and CDR2 FQNEAQ. The CDR3 loop reads CASSSLRKSMNTEAFF. In nucleotides, the CDR3 is TGTGCCAGCAGCTCCCTCAGGAAAAGCATGAACACTGAAGCTTTCTTT.

Details on this clone: Additional DNA sequences in this sample encode the identical CDR3. The chain joins TRBV5-1 to TRBJ2-7; D assignment may be TRBD1 or TRBD2 (5 bases each). The ends were cut back, 5 bases at V and 9 bases at J, with 27 bases in the middle. The V gene's germline CDR1 is SGHRS and CDR2 YFSETQ. The CDR3 consists of 16 residues. Here the CDR3 DNA reads TGCGCCAGCAGTCCCGGGGCGTCTAGGACTGGCGGCTGGCAGTACTTC. Its translation is CASSPGASRTGGWQYF.

The chain has TRBV9 and TRBJ2-1, with TRBD2 identical over 7 bases. CDR1 is SGDLS and CDR2 is YYNGEE in the germline V gene. V lost 0 bases to trimming and J lost 5 bases; unmatched junction nucleotides: 17. The CDR3 contains 19 residues. CDR3: CASSVGLKSAGRIDNEQFF. The CDR3 region has the DNA TGTGCCAGCAGCGTAGGTTTGAAGTCAGCGGGACGGATAGACAATGAGCAGTTCTTC. Full variable domain (remainder filled in from reference TRBV9 and TRBJ2-1): DSGVTQTPKHLITATGQRVTLRCSPRSGDLSVYWYQQSLDQGLQFLIQYYNGEERAKGNILERFSAQQFPDLHSELNLSSLELGDSALYFCASSVGLKSAGRIDNEQFFGPGTRLTVL.

J is TRBJ2-5 and V is TRBV30; D is unclear. Germline-derived CDR1 and CDR2 are GTSNPN and SVGIG (reference sequence). The CDR3 totals 12 residues. The V end lost 0 bases, the J end lost 5 bases, and 7 bases lay between the germline ends. The DNA for the CDR3 is TGTGCCTGGAGTGTGCAGCCGGAGACCCAGTACTTC. Its translation is CAWSVQPETQYF.

The gene calls are TRBV7-6 and TRBJ1-1; D gene ambiguous. CDR1 and CDR2 (germline): SGHVS, FNYEAQ. V shed 0 bases and J shed 5 bases, with 7 bases lying between them. The CDR3 contains 13 residues. CDR3: CASSLAEGTEAFF. The CDR3 DNA reads as TGTGCCAGCAGCTTAGCTGAGGGAACTGAAGCTTTCTTT.

V gene TRBV5-1 combines with J gene TRBJ1-2; D remains unclear. With 1 base removed from V and 7 bases from J, the gap between germline ends came to 11 bases. This CDR3 spans 13 amino acids. Germline loops: CDR1 SGHRS, CDR2 YFSETQ. As DNA, the CDR3 is TGCGCCAGCAGCTTGCAGGCAGCTCTTGGCTACACCTTC. It specifies CASSLQAALGYTF.

The gene calls are TRBV21-1 and TRBJ1-5; the listed D gene, TRBD1, was not tested against the DNA. TRBV21-1 is tagged as a pseudogene. The CDR3 sequence is 16 residues long. The CDR3 here is CASSRTVSYSNQPQHF. DNA for the CDR3: TGTGCCAGCAGCCGGACAGTGTCCTATAGCAATCAGCCCCAGCATTTT.

This clone was observed once. The rearrangement uses TRBV7-2 and TRBJ2-2, with TRBD2 matching 10 bases. Trimming cost V 5 bases and J 1 base; bases outside gene matches: 4. The CDR3 spans 16 residues. From germline, CDR1 is SGHTA and CDR2 FQGNSA. This CDR3 reads CASSPRTSGNTGELFF. DNA for the CDR3: TGTGCCAGCAGCCCCCGGACTAGCGGGAACACCGGGGAGCTGTTTTTT.

This chain joins TRBV5-1 and TRBJ2-3, with 11 bases identical to TRBD2. Germline V lookup: CDR1 SGHRS, CDR2 YFSETQ. The CDR3 contains 15 residues. J was trimmed by 3 bases and V by 0 bases; bases with no gene match: 0. The CDR3 DNA reads TGCGCCAGCAGCTTGGCTAGCGGGAGGACAGATACGCAGTATTTT. It translates to CASSLASGRTDTQYF. The full variable domain, with the rest looked up from reference TRBV5-1 and TRBJ2-3, is KAGVTQTPRYLIKTRGQQVTLSCSPISGHRSVSWYQQTPGQGLQFLFEYFSETQRNKGNFPGRFSGRQFSNSRSEMNVSTLELGDSALYLCASSLASGRTDTQYFGPGTRLTVL.

This clone was counted a few times. V gene TRBV11-2 combines with J gene TRBJ1-4; weak D call: TRBD1 (5 bases). Trimming stripped 2 bases from V and 4 bases from J, with 14 bases between. CDR1 is SGHAT, CDR2 FQNNGV, per germline. This CDR3 region has 16 residues. The CDR3 sequence is CASSLINWGDNEKLFF. The CDR3 DNA sequence: TGTGCCAGCAGCTTAATTAATTGGGGGGATAATGAAAAACTGTTTTTT.

V gene TRBV29-1 combines with J gene TRBJ2-1; D remains unclear. This CDR3 comprises 10 residues. CDR1 is SQVTM, CDR2 ANQGSEA, per germline. Trimming left V 0 bases short and J 9 bases short, with 3 bases between. CDR3 DNA sequence: TGCAGCGTTGAAGAGGGTGAGCAGTTCTTC. Translated: CSVEEGEQFF.

This rearrangement joins TRBV29-1 to TRBJ2-3; D unclear. The CDR3 extends over 13 amino acids. The germline gives CDR1 SQVTM, CDR2 ANQGSEA. Trimming pared 4 bases from V and 2 bases from J, leaving 10 bases between. CDR3 DNA: TGCAGCGTTGTCGTAGATGCCACAGATACGCAGTATTTT. Amino acids: CSVVVDATDTQYF.

The chain combines TRBV11-1 with TRBJ2-3; tentatively, D is TRBD1 (6 bases). The V gene lost 8 bases and the J gene lost 2 bases, with 11 bases spanning the gap. CDR1 and CDR2 (germline): SGHAT, FQDESV (reference sequence). This CDR3 region has 13 residues. CDR3 coding DNA: TGTGCCAGCGGAAGACAGGACACAGATACGCAGTATTTT. Protein product: CASGRQDTDTQYF.

The gene calls are TRBV4-1 and TRBJ2-5; TRBD2 matches at 10 bases. With 0 bases clipped from V and 2 bases from J, the junction kept 6 bases outside the gene matches. The CDR3 length is 17 residues. Germline CDR1 MGHRA, CDR2 YSYEKL. CDR3 region: CASSQETSGATQETQYF. The CDR3 DNA follows: TGCGCCAGCAGCCAAGAAACTAGCGGGGCTACTCAAGAGACCCAGTACTTC.

The chain employs TRBV27 and TRBJ2-7; the D gene is possibly TRBD1 (5 bases). The CDR3 spans 15 residues. Germline V gives CDR1 MNHEY, CDR2 SMNVEV (reference sequence). Trimming stripped 3 bases from V and 2 bases from J, with 14 bases between. CDR3 coding DNA: TGTGCCAGCAGTTTTGTAGACAGAGTTACCTACGAGCAGTACTTC. As protein: CASSFVDRVTYEQYF.

This clone was picked up one time. V and J are TRBV10-3 and TRBJ2-7; 7 bases line up with TRBD2. The CDR3 sequence is 15 residues long. Unmatched junction bases numbered 12, after V lost 8 bases and J lost 2 bases. Germline V gene data show CDR1 as ENHRY and CDR2 as SYGVKD. CDR3 in DNA: TGTGCCATCCAGGGCCAGAGCGGGATAGCCTACGAGCAGTACTTC. This translates into CAIQGQSGIAYEQYF.

The V gene is TRBV29-1, the J gene TRBJ2-1, with 9 bases fitting TRBD1. Per the germline V gene, CDR1 is SQVTM and CDR2 is ANQGSEA. This CDR3 region has 14 residues. In nucleotides, the CDR3 is TGCAGTCTGAACCGGGACAGGGATCACAATGAGCAGTTCTTC. Protein: CSLNRDRDHNEQFF.

The rearrangement links TRBV11-2 to TRBJ2-1; 11 bases match TRBD2. CDR1 is SGHAT, CDR2 FQNNGV, per germline. The CDR3 loop spans 14 amino acids. J lost 4 bases, V lost 5 bases, and 1 base had no gene match. The DNA for the CDR3 is TGTGCCAGCAGCGGACTAGCGGGTTACAATGAGCAGTTCTTC. It is translated as CASSGLAGYNEQFF.

The chain uses TRBV10-3 and TRBJ1-4; D unresolved. This CDR3 has 14 residues. CDR1 and CDR2 (germline): ENHRY, SYGVKD. The germline V and J ends were trimmed by 7 bases and 0 bases, with 9 bases remaining between them. CDR3: CAIKGETTNEKLFF. The CDR3, as DNA: TGTGCCATCAAAGGTGAAACAACTAATGAAAAACTGTTTTTT.

The chain is built from TRBV19 and TRBJ2-7; D possibly matches TRBD1 or TRBD2 (5 bases each). This CDR3 is built from 12 residues. Trimming removed 6 bases at V and 7 bases at J, with 13 bases between. Germline V lookup: CDR1 LNHDA, CDR2 SQIVND (reference sequence). CDR3 nucleotide sequence: TGTGCCAGTAGGGGGGATAGGGTTGAGCAGTACTTC. Protein: CASRGDRVEQYF.

This clone was seen only a few times. V gene TRBV19 combines with J gene TRBJ2-2, with D possibly TRBD1 on 6 matching bases. The V and J ends lost 5 bases and 6 bases respectively, with 13 bases between them. The CDR3 totals 14 residues. CDR1 and CDR2 (germline): LNHDA, SQIVND (reference sequence). The CDR3: CASSEQGGSGELFF. The CDR3 DNA is TGTGCCAGTAGTGAACAGGGTGGTTCCGGGGAGCTGTTTTTT.

This chain joins TRBV30 and TRBJ2-7; 9 positions agree with TRBD1. With V trimmed by 6 bases and J by 1 base, 7 bases remained unmatched. Germline CDR1 GTSNPN, CDR2 SVGIG (reference sequence). The CDR3 is 14 amino acids. In DNA form, the CDR3 reads TGTGCCTGTCATAGACAGGGGGGTTCCTACGAGCAGTACTTC. This encodes CACHRQGGSYEQYF.

The chain is built from TRBV11-3 and TRBJ2-4; tentatively, D is TRBD1 or TRBD2 (5 bases each). The CDR3 consists of 13 residues. Trimming took 5 bases from V and 13 from J, leaving 18 bases between them. Germline loops: CDR1 SGHNT, CDR2 YENEEA. CDR3 protein: CASSQGVLSGQYF. CDR3 sequence (DNA): TGTGCCAGCAGCCAAGGGGTACTCAGCGGACAGTACTTC. Full variable domain (rest looked up from reference TRBV11-3 and TRBJ2-4): EAGVVQSPRYKIIEKKQPVAFWCNPISGHNTLYWYLQNLGQGPELLIRYENEEAVDDSQLPKDRFSAERLKGVDSTLKIQPAELGDSAVYLCASSQGVLSGQYFGAGTRLSVL.